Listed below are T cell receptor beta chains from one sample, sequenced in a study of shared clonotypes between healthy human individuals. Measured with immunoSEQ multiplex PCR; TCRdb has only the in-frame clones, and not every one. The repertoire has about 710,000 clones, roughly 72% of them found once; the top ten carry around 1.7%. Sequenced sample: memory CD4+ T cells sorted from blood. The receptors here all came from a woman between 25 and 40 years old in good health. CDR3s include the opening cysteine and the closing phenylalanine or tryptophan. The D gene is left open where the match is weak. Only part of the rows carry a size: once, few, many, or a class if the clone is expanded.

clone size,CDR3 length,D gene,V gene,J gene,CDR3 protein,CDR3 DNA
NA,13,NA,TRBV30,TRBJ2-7,CAWRDMASYEQYF,TGTGCCTGGAGGGACATGGCTAGCTACGAGCAGTACTTC
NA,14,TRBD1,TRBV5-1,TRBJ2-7,CASSRGQGGYEQYF,TGCGCCAGCAGCCGGGGACAGGGGGGCTACGAGCAGTACTTC
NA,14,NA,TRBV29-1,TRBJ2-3,CSLTVGGGTDTQYF,TGCAGCTTGACGGTAGGGGGTGGCACAGATACGCAGTATTTT
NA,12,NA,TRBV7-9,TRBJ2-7,CASSPRGYEQYF,TGTGCCAGCAGCCCCCGGGGGTACGAGCAGTACTTC
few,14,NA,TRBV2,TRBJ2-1,CAGKRGTQENEQFF,TGTGCCGGAAAGAGGGGGACCCAGGAGAATGAGCAGTTCTTC
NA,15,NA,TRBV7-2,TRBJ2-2,CASSKVAGNTGELFF,TGTGCCAGCAGCAAAGTGGCGGGGAACACCGGGGAGCTGTTTTTT
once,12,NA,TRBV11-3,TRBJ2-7,CASSASEGEQYF,TGTGCCAGCAGCGCGAGCGAGGGAGAGCAGTACTTC
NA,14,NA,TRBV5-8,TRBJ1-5,CASSLGWSNQPQHF,TGTGCCAGCAGCTTGGGATGGAGCAATCAGCCCCAGCATTTT
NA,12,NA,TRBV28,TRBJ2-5,CASSVGRETQYF,TGTGCCAGCAGTGTGGGAAGGGAGACCCAGTACTTC
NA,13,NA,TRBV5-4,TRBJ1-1,CASSLRQQTEAFF,TGTGCCAGCAGCCTTCGTCAGCAGACTGAAGCTTTCTTT
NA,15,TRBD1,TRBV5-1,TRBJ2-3,CASSSPGQSTDTQYF,TGCGCCAGCAGTTCACCGGGACAGAGCACAGATACGCAGTATTTT
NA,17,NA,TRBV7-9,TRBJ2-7,CASSFNSGSGPAYEQYF,TGTGCCAGCAGTTTCAATAGCGGAAGCGGGCCGGCCTACGAGCAGTACTTC
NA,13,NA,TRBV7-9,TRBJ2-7,CASSPIYDSEQYF,TGTGCCAGCAGCCCCATATATGATAGCGAGCAGTACTTC
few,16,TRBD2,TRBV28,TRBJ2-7,CASPPQGDSGSNEQYF,TGTGCCAGCCCCCCCCAAGGGGATAGCGGGAGCAACGAGCAGTACTTC
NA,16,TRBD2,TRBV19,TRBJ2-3,CASSIGLAKSTDTQYF,TGTGCCAGTAGTATCGGACTAGCGAAGAGCACAGATACGCAGTATTTT
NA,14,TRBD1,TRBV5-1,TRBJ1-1,CASSQGAGDTEAFF,TGCGCCAGCAGCCAGGGGGCTGGTGACACTGAAGCTTTCTTT
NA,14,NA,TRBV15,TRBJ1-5,CATSRDRANQPQHF,TGTGCCACCAGCAGAGATAGGGCAAATCAGCCCCAGCATTTT
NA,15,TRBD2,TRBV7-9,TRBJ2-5,CASTLGGAGPETQYF,TGTGCCAGCACTTTGGGGGGAGCGGGACCTGAGACCCAGTACTTC
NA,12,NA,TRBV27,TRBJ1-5,CASSTGIQPQHF,TGTGCCAGCAGTACGGGTATTCAGCCCCAGCATTTT
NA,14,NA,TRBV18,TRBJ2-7,CASSPRSQAYEQYF,TGTGCCAGCTCACCCAGATCGCAGGCCTACGAGCAGTACTTC
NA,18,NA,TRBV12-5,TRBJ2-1,CASGLVVRRQGGYNEQFF,TGTGCTAGTGGTTTGGTAGTTCGGAGGCAGGGAGGCTACAATGAGCAGTTCTTC
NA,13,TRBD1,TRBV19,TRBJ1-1,CASSRDRLMEAFF,TGTGCCAGTTCCCGGGACAGACTAATGGAAGCTTTCTTT
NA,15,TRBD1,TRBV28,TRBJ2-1,CASSPGTDIYNEQFF,TGTGCCAGCAGCCCTGGGACAGACATTTACAATGAGCAGTTCTTC
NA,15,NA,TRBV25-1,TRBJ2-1,CASTSTLGTYNEQFF,TGTGCCAGCACCTCGACACTGGGGACCTACAATGAGCAGTTCTTC
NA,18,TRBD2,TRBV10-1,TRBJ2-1,CASSGGLAGSSSYNEQFF,TGCGCCAGCAGTGGAGGACTAGCGGGAAGTAGCTCCTACAATGAGCAGTTCTTC
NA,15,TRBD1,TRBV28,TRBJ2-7,CASRRGTGLGYEQYF,TGTGCCAGTCGACGGGGGACAGGTCTAGGCTACGAGCAGTACTTC
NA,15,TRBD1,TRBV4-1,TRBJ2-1,CASSQPGQGRNEQFF,TGCGCCAGCAGCCAACCGGGACAGGGCCGCAATGAGCAGTTCTTC
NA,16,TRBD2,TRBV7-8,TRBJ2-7,CASSKAAGGRAYEQYF,TGTGCCAGCAGCAAGGCGGCAGGCGGGAGGGCCTACGAGCAGTACTTC
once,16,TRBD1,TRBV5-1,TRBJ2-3,CASSSSGTGYTDTQYF,TGCGCCAGCAGCTCATCCGGGACAGGCTACACAGATACGCAGTATTTT
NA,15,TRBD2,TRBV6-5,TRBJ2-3,CASSSLAGGLNTQYF,TGTGCCAGCAGTTCCCTAGCGGGAGGTTTGAATACGCAGTATTTT
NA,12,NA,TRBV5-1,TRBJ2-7,CASSPTPGEQYF,TGCGCCAGCAGCCCAACACCGGGCGAGCAGTACTTC
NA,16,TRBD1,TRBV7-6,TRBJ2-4,CASSLGTGGAKNIQYF,TGTGCCAGCAGCTTAGGGACAGGGGGAGCTAAAAACATTCAGTACTTC
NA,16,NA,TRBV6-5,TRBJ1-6,CASSYAAIRGGTPLHF,TGTGCCAGCAGTTACGCTGCAATTCGAGGGGGGACACCCCTCCACTTT
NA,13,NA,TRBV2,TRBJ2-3,CASSLAVVDTQYF,TGTGCCAGCAGTTTAGCGGTAGTCGATACGCAGTATTTT
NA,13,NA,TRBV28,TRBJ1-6,CASSLSFSSPLHF,TGTGCCAGCAGTTTATCATTTAGTTCACCCCTCCACTTT
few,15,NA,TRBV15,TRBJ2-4,CATSRDLGGQNIQYF,TGTGCCACCAGCAGAGATCTAGGGGGGCAGAACATTCAGTACTTC
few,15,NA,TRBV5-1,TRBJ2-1,CASSLDSGGYNEQFF,TGCGCCAGCAGCTTGGATAGCGGAGGCTACAATGAGCAGTTCTTC
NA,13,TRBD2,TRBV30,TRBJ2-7,CAWRTSGTYEQYF,TGTGCCTGGAGGACTAGCGGCACCTACGAGCAGTACTTC
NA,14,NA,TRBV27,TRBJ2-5,CASSPNVGGETQYF,TGTGCCAGCAGTCCCAACGTGGGCGGGGAGACCCAGTACTTC
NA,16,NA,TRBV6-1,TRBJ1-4,CASSDEPTGLNEKLFF,TGTGCCAGCAGTGATGAACCCACAGGGCTGAATGAAAAACTGTTTTTT
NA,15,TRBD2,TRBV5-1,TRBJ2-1,CASSETSGIGNEQFF,TGCGCCAGCAGCGAGACTAGCGGGATAGGCAATGAGCAGTTCTTC
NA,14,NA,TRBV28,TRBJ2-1,CAIPPRDPMGEQFF,TGTGCCATCCCCCCCCGGGACCCTATGGGGGAGCAGTTCTTC
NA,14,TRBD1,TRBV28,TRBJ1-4,CASRTGPGAEKLFF,TGTGCCAGCAGGACAGGGCCTGGAGCGGAAAAACTGTTTTTT
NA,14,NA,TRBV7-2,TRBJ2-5,CASKRMGAEETQYF,TGTGCCAGCAAACGGATGGGAGCGGAAGAGACCCAGTACTTC
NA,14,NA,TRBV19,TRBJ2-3,CASSPVQLTDTQYF,TGTGCCAGTAGCCCAGTACAGCTCACAGATACGCAGTATTTT
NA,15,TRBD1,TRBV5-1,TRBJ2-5,CASSNGQVGIETQYF,TGCGCCAGCAGCAACGGACAGGTTGGGATAGAGACCCAGTACTTC